This T cell receptor beta chain appears in the sequencing data of a study of T-cell reconstitution after alpha-beta-depleted transplantation in children. Deletions cut 3 bases from V and 5 bases from J, with 11 bases between. The CDR3 has 14 residues. Unique molecular identifiers featured in how the TCRbeta library was prepared. TCRdb called the PCR reads again in MiXCR, with one record for every CDR3 protein. The sample consists of around 340,000 distinct CDR3 sequences, about an eighth of them appearing once. This material consisted of PBMCs, taken from the stem cell graft. The sequence derives from a human donor who donated a stem cell graft to a child with Fanconi anemia. This chain uses TRBV12-3 or TRBV12-4 with TRBJ1-5, with a tentative D call TRBD1 (5 bases). The DNA for the CDR3 is TGTGCCAGCAGTTTTATGGGGCGGGATCAGCCCCAGCATTTT. Translated: CASSFMGRDQPQHF.